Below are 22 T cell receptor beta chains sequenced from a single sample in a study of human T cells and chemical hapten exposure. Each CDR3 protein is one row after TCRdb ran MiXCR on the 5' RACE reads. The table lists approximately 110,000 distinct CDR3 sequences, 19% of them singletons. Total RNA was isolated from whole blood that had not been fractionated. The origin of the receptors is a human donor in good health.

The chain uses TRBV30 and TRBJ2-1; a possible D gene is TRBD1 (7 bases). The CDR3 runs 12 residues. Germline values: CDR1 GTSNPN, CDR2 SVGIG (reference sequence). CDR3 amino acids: CAQGGAYNEQFF. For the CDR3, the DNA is TGTGCTCAGGGGGGCGCGTACAATGAGCAGTTCTTC.

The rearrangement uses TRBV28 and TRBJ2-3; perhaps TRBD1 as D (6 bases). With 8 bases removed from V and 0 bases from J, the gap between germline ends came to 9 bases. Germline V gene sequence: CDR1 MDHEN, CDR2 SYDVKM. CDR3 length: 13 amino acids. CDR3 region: CASLDRSTDTQYF. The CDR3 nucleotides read TGTGCCAGCTTGGACAGAAGCACAGATACGCAGTATTTT.

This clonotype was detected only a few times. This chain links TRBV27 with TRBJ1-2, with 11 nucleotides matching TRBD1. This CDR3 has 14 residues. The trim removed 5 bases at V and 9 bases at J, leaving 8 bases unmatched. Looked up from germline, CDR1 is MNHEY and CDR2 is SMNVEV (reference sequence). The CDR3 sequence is CASSPGTGGKSYTF. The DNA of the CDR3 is TGTGCCAGCAGTCCGGGGACAGGGGGGAAGAGCTACACCTTC.

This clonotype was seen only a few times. In nucleotides, the CDR3 is TGCGCCAGCAGTGAGTCGGGGCTAGCGGAGTACCAAGAGACCCAGTACTTC. Protein sequence: CASSESGLAEYQETQYF. This sequence joins TRBV10-2 and TRBJ2-5, with 7 bases lining up with TRBD2. Germline loops: CDR1 WSHSY, CDR2 SAAADI. With 0 bases clipped from V and 0 bases from J, the junction kept 7 bases outside the gene matches. The CDR3 length is 17 residues.

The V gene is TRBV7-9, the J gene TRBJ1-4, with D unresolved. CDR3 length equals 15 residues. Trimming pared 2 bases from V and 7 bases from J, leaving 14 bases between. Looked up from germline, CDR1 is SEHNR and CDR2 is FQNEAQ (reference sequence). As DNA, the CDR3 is TGTGCCAGCAGCTTAAGATGGCAGCACCCTGAAAAACTGTTTTTT. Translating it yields CASSLRWQHPEKLFF.

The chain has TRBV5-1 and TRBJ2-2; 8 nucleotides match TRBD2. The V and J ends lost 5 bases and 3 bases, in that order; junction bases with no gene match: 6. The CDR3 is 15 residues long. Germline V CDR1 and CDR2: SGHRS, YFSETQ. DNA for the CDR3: TGCGCCAGCAGTTTCAGCGGGAGTGACACCGGGGAGCTGTTTTTT. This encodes CASSFSGSDTGELFF.

The CDR3 loop is CASSYAGRAEQYF. The DNA of the CDR3 is TGTGCCAGCAGTTATGCCGGGAGGGCCGAGCAGTACTTC. The chain joins TRBV6-2 or TRBV6-3 to TRBJ2-7; TRBD2 aligns across 8 bases. CDR3 size: 13 residues. Per germline, CDR1 MNHEY and CDR2 SVGEGT. Trimming at V came to 3 bases and at J to 6 bases, leaving 4 bases not matched to a gene.

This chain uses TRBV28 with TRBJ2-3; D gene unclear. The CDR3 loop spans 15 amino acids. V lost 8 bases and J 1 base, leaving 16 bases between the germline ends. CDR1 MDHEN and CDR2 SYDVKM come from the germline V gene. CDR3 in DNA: TGTGCCAGCGGAACCCCAGCTTGGGGCACAGATACGCAGTATTTT. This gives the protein CASGTPAWGTDTQYF.

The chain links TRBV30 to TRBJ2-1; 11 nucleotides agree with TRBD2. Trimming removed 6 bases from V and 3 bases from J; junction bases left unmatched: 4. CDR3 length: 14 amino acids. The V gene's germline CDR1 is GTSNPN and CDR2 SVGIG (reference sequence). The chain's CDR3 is CACLAGGYYNEQFF. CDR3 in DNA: TGTGCCTGCCTAGCGGGGGGCTACTACAATGAGCAGTTCTTC.

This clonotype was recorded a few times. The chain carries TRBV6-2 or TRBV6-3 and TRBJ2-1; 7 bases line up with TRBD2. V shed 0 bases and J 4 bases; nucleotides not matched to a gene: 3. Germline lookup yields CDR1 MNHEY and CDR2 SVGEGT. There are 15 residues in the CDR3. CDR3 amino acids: CASSYSGTTYNEQFF. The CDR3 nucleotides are TGTGCCAGCAGTTACTCCGGGACTACTTACAATGAGCAGTTCTTC.

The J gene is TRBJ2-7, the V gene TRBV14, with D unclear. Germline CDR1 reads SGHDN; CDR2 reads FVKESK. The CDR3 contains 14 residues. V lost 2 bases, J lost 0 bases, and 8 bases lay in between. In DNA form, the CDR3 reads TGTGCCAGCAGCCAACTACAGAGCTCCTACGAGCAGTACTTC. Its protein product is CASSQLQSSYEQYF.

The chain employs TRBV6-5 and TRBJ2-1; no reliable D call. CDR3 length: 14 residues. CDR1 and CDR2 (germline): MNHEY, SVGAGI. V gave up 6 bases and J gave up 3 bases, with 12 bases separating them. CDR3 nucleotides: TGTGCCAGCAGCTCCCGGTTAAACTACAATGAGCAGTTCTTC. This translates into CASSSRLNYNEQFF.

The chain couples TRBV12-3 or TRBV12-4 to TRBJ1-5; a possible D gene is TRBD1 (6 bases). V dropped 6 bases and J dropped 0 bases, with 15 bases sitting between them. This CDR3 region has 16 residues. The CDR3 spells CASSPPETGSNQPQHF. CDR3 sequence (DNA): TGTGCCAGCAGCCCACCCGAGACAGGTAGCAATCAGCCCCAGCATTTT.

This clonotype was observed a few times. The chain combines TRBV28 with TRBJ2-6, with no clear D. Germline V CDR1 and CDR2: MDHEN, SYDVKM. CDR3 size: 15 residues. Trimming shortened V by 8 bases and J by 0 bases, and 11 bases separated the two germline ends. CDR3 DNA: TGTGCCAGCTACTCCAGGACCTCTGGGGCCAACGTCCTGACTTTC. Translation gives CASYSRTSGANVLTF. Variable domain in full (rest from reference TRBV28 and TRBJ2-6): DVKVTQSSRYLVKRTGEKVFLECVQDMDHENMFWYRQDPGLGLRLIYFSYDVKMKEKGDIPEGYSVSREKKERFSLILESASTNQTSMYLCASYSRTSGANVLTFGAGSRLTVL.

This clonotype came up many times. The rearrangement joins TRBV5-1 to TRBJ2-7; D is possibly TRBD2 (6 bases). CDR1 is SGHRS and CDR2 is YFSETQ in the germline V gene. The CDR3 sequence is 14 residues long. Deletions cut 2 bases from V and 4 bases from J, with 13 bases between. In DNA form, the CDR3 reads TGCGCCAGCAGCTTAGACGGGAGCGGATACGAGCAGTACTTC. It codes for CASSLDGSGYEQYF.

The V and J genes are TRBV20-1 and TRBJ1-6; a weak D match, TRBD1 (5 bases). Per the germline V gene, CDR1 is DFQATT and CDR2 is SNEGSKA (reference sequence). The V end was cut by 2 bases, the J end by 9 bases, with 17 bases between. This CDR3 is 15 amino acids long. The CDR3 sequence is CSARPPRNGGSPLHF. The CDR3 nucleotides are TGCAGTGCTAGACCCCCCCGGAACGGGGGTTCACCCCTCCACTTT.

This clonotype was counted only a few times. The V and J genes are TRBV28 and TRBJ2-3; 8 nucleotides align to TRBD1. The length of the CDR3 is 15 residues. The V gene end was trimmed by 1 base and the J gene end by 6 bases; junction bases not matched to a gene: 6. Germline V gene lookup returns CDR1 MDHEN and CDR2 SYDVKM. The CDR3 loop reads CASSLFSGGRDTQYF. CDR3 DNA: TGTGCCAGCAGTTTATTTTCAGGGGGCCGTGATACGCAGTATTTT.

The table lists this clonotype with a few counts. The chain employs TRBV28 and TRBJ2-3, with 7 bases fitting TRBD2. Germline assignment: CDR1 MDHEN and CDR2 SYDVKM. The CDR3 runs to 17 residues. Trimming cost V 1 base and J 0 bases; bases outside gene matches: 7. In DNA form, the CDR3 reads TGTGCCAGCAGTTTATTTACTAGCGATGCTAGCACAGATACGCAGTATTTT. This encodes CASSLFTSDASTDTQYF.

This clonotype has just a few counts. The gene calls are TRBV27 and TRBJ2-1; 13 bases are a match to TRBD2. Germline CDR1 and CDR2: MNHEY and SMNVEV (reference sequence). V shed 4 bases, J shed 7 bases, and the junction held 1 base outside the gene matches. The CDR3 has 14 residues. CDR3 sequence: CASSSGLAGNEQFF. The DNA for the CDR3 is TGTGCCAGCAGTTCGGGACTAGCGGGGAATGAGCAGTTCTTC.

CDR3 DNA: TGTGCCAGCAGCCGTCAGAGATACTATGGCTACACCTTC. The encoded protein is CASSRQRYYGYTF. The V and J genes are TRBV14 and TRBJ1-2; D gene ambiguous. Trimming shortened V by 4 bases and J by 3 bases, and 9 bases separated the two germline ends. The CDR3 is made up of 13 amino acids. Looked up from germline, CDR1 is SGHDN and CDR2 is FVKESK.

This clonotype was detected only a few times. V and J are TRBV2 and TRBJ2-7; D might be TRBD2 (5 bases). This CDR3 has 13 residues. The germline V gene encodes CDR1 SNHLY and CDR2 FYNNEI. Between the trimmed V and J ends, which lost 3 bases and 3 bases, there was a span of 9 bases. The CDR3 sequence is CASSDFGVYEQYF. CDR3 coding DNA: TGTGCCAGCAGTGATTTCGGGGTCTACGAGCAGTACTTC.

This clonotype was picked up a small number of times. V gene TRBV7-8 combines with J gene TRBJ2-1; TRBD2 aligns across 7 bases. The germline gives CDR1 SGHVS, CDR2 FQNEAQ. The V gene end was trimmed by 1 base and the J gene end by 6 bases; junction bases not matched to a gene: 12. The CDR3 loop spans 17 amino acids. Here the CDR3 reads CASSLVRGGRSPNEQFF. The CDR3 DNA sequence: TGTGCCAGCAGCTTAGTGAGGGGCGGGAGATCCCCCAATGAGCAGTTCTTC. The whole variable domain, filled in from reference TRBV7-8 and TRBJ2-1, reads GAGVSQSPRYKVAKRGQDVALRCDPISGHVSLFWYQQALGQGPEFLTYFQNEAQLDKSGLPSDRFFAERPEGSVSTLKIQRTQQEDSAVYLCASSLVRGGRSPNEQFFGPGTRLTVL.